The source of this T cell receptor (beta chain) is a study of T-cell memory formation after mild COVID-19. TCRdb fed the 5' RACE reads into MiXCR, producing one record per CDR3 protein. The profile covers about 130,000 distinct CDR3 sequences, with about 15% appearing a single time and 4.5% to 6.5% taken by the ten largest. The table lists this clonotype with a few counts. Germline V gene data show CDR1 as SGHRS and CDR2 as YFSETQ. The CDR3 spans 16 residues. V lost 4 bases and J lost 3, with 16 bases in between. The J gene is TRBJ2-2, the V gene TRBV5-1; the D gene is possibly TRBD2 (7 bases). The sequenced sample was PBMCs or a T cell subset sorted from them (not recorded which). This clonotype originated in a man aged 18 to 30 who had mild COVID-19 (a few samples of this study predate the infection). Cell type and time point are not known. The CDR3 DNA reads TGCGCCAGCAGCCGTGGGGGGGCAGGCGACACCGGGGAGCTGTTTTTT. Protein sequence: CASSRGGAGDTGELFF.